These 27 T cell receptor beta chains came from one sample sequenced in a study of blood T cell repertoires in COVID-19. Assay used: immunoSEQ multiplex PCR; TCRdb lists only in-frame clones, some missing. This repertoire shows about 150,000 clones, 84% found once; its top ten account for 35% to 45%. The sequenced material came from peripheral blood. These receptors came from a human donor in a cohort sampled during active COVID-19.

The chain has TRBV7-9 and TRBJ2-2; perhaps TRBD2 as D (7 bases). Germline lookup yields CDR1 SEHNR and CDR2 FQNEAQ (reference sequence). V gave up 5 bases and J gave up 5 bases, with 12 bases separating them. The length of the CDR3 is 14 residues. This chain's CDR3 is CASSLGGLTGELFF. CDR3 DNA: TGTGCCAGCAGCCTGGGGGGGCTTACCGGGGAGCTGTTTTTT.

The CDR3 DNA sequence: TGCGCCAGCAGCCAACAGAGGAGCACAGATACGCAGTATTTT. It specifies CASSQQRSTDTQYF. The chain joins TRBV4-3 to TRBJ2-3, with unresolved D. The CDR3 consists of 14 residues. Germline V gene lookup returns CDR1 LGHNA and CDR2 YSLEER. V shed 2 bases and J shed 0 bases, with 6 bases lying between them.

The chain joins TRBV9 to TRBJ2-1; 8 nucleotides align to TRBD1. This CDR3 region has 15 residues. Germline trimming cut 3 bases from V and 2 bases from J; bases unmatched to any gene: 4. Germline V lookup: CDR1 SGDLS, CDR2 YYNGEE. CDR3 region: CASSATGQAYNEQFF. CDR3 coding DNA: TGTGCCAGCAGCGCAACGGGACAGGCCTACAATGAGCAGTTCTTC.

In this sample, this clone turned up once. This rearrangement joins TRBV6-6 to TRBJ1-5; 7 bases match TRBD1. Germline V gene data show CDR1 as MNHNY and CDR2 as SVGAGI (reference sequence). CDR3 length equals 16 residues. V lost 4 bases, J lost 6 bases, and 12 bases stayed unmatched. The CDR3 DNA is TGTGCCAGCAGTTCACAAAGGGGGCTGGTTAGTCAGCCCCAGCATTTT. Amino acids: CASSSQRGLVSQPQHF.

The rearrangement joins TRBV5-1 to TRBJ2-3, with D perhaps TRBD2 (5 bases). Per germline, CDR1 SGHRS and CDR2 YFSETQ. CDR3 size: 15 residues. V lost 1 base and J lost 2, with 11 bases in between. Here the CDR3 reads CASSLMGRNTDTQYF. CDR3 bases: TGCGCCAGCAGCTTGATGGGGAGAAACACAGATACGCAGTATTTT.

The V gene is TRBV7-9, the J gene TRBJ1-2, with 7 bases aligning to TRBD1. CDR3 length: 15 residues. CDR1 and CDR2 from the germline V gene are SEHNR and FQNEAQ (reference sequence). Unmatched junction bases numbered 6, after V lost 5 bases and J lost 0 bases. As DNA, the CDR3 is TGTGCCAGCAGCCCAAGGGGGCCCACTAACTATGGCTACACCTTC. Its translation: CASSPRGPTNYGYTF.

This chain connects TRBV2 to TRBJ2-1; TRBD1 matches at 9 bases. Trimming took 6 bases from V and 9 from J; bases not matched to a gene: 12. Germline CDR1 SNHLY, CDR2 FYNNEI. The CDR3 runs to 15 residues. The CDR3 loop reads CASRTDRGEYSEQFF. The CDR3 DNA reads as TGTGCCAGCAGGACAGACAGGGGGGAGTATAGTGAGCAGTTCTTC.

In DNA form, the CDR3 reads TGTGCCTGGAGTAAACGGGAAGGTCAGCCCCAGCATTTT. It specifies CAWSKREGQPQHF. The chain combines TRBV30 with TRBJ1-5, with no clear D. V was trimmed by 2 bases and J by 6 bases, leaving 11 bases between them. The CDR3 covers 13 residues. From germline, CDR1 is GTSNPN and CDR2 SVGIG (reference sequence).

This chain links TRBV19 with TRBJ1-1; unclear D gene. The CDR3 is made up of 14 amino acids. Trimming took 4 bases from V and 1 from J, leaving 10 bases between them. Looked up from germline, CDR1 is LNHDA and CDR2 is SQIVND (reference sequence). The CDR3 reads CASSTGKPNTEAFF. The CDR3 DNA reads TGTGCCAGTAGTACCGGGAAACCGAACACTGAAGCTTTCTTT. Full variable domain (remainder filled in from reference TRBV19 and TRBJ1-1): DGGITQSPKYLFRKEGQNVTLSCEQNLNHDAMYWYRQDPGQGLRLIYYSQIVNDFQKGDIAEGYSVSREKKESFPLTVTSAQKNPTAFYLCASSTGKPNTEAFFGQGTRLTVV.

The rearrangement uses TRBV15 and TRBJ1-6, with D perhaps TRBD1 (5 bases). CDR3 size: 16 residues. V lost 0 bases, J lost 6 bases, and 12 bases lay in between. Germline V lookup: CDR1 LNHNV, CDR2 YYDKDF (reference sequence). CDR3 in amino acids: CATSRDHRQLNSPLHF. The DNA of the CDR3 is TGTGCCACCAGCAGAGATCACCGACAGCTTAATTCACCCCTCCACTTT.

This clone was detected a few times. CDR3: CASSSTRGPGNTIYF. The CDR3 DNA reads as TGTGCCAGCAGCTCGACGCGCGGCCCTGGAAACACCATATATTTT. This sequence joins TRBV7-8 and TRBJ1-3, with D hard to call. The V end was cut by 4 bases, the J end by 2 bases, with 12 bases between. CDR1 is SGHVS, CDR2 FQNEAQ, per germline. The CDR3 is 15 residues long.

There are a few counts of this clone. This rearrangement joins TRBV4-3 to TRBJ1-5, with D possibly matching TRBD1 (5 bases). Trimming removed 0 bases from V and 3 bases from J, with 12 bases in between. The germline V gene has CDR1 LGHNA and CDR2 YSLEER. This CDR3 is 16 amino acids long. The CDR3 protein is CASSQDYRQDNQPQHF. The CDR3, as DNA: TGCGCCAGCAGCCAAGATTACAGGCAGGACAATCAGCCCCAGCATTTT.

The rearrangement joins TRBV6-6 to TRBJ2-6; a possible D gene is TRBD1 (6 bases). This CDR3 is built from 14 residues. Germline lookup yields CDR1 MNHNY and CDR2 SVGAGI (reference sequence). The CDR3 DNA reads TGTGCAGCAGGGGAAGGGTATGGGGCCAACGTCCTGACTTTC. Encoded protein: CAAGEGYGANVLTF.

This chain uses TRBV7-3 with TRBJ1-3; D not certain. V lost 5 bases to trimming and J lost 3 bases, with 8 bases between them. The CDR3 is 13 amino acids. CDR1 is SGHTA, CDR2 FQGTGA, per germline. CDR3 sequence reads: CASSQHLGNTIYF. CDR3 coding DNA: TGTGCCAGCAGCCAACACCTTGGAAACACCATATATTTT.

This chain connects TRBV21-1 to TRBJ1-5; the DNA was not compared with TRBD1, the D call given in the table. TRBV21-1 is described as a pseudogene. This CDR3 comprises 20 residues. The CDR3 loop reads CASSKFPGGQGELSNQPQHF. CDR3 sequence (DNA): TGTGCCAGCAGCAAATTCCCGGGGGGACAGGGGGAATTGAGCAATCAGCCCCAGCATTTT.

The CDR3 here is CASSMSRIAGSGNTIYF. Written as DNA, the CDR3 is TGTGCCAGTAGTATGAGCCGTATTGCAGGGTCAGGAAACACCATATATTTT. This sequence joins TRBV19 and TRBJ1-3; possibly TRBD1 for D (5 bases). Deletions cut 3 bases from V and 4 bases from J, with 19 bases between. This CDR3 is 17 amino acids long. Germline CDR1 reads LNHDA; CDR2 reads SQIVND (reference sequence).

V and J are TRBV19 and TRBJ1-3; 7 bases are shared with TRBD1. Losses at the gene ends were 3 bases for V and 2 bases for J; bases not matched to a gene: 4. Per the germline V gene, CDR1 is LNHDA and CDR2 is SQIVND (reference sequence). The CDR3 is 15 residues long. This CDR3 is CASSIGTEAGNTIYF. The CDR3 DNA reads TGTGCCAGTAGTATCGGGACAGAAGCTGGAAACACCATATATTTT.

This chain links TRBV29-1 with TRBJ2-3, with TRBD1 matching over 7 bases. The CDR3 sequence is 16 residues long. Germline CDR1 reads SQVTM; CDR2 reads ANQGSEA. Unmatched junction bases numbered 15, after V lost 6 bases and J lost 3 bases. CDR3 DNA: TGCAGCGTCGGTGGTGGGACAGTGATGGGGACAGATACGCAGTATTTT. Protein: CSVGGGTVMGTDTQYF.

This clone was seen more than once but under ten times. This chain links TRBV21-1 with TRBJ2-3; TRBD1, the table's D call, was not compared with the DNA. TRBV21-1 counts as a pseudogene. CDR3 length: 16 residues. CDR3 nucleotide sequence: TGTGCCAGCAGCAACACCGGGACAGGGAGGATAGATACGCAGTATTTT. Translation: CASSNTGTGRIDTQYF.

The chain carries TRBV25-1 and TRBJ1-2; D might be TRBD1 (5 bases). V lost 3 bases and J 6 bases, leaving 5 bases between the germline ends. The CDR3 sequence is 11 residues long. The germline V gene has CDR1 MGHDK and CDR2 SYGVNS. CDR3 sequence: CASSDRDGYTF. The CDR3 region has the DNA TGTGCCAGCAGTGACAGGGATGGCTACACCTTC.

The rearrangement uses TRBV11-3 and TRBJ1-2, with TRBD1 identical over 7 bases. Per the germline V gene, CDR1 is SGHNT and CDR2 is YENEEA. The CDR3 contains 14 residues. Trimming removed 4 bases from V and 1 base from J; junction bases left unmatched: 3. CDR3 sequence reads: CASSSGQFNYGYTF. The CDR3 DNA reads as TGTGCCAGCAGCTCGGGACAGTTTAACTATGGCTACACCTTC.

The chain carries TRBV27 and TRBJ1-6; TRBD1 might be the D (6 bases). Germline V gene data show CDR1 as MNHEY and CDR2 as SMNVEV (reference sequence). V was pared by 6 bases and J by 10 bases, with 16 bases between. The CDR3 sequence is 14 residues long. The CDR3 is CASSPGQRGSPLHF. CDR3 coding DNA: TGTGCCAGCAGCCCCGGACAGCGGGGCTCACCCCTCCACTTT.

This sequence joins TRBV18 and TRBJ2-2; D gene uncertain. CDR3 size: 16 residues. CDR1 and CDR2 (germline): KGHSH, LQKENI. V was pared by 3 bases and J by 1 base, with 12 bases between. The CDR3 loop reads CASSPSPTGNTGELFF. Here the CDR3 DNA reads TGTGCCAGCTCACCGTCGCCGACTGGGAACACCGGGGAGCTGTTTTTT.

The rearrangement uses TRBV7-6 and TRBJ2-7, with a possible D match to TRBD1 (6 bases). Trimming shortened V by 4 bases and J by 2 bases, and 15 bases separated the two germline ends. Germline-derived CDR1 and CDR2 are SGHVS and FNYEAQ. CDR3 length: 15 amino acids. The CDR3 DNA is TGTGCCAGCAGCTCAGGGGCGCCTGGGCCCTACGAGCAGTACTTC. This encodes CASSSGAPGPYEQYF.

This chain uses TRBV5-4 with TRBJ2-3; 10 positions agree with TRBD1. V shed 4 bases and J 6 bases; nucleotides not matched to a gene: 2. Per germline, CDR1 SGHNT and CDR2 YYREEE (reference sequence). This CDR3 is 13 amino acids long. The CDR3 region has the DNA TGTGCCAGCAGCAGGACAGGGGGGGATACGCAGTATTTT. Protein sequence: CASSRTGGDTQYF.

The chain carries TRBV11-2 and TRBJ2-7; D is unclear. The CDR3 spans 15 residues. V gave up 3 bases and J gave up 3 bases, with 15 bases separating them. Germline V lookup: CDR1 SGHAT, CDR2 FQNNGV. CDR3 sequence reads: CASSFGQATHYEQYV. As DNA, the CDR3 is TGTGCCAGCAGCTTTGGCCAGGCGACCCACTACGAGCAGTACGTC.

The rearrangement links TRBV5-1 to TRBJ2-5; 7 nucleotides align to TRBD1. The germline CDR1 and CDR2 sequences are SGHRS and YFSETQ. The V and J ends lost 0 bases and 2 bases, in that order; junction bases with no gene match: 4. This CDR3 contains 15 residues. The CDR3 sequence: CASSLGQGEQETQYF. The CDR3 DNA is TGCGCCAGCAGCTTGGGACAGGGCGAACAAGAGACCCAGTACTTC.